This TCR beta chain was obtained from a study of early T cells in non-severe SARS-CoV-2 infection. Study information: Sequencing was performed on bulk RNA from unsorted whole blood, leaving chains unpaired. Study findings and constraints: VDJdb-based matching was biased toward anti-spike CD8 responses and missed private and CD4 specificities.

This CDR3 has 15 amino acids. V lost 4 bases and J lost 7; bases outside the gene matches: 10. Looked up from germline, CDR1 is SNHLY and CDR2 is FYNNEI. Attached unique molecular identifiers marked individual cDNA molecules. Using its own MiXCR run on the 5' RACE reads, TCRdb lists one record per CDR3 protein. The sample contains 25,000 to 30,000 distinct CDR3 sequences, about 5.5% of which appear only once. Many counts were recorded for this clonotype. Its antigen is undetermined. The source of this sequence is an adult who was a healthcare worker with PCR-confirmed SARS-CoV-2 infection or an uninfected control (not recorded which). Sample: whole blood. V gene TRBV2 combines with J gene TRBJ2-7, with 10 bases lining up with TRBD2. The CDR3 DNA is TGTGCCAGCAGTGCCCAAGCGGGAGGGCCGGGGGAGCAGTACTTC. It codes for CASSAQAGGPGEQYF.